The sequence of this T cell receptor beta chain was determined in a study of a mutant IDH1 vaccine in newly diagnosed glioma. Study-wide background: Vaccinations, eight in total, occurred in weeks 1, 3, 5, 7, 11, 15, 19, 23.

Germline-derived CDR1 and CDR2 are SGHNT and YENEEA. The V end was cut by 4 bases, the J end by 5 bases, with 24 bases between. The CDR3 spans 17 residues. The time point here: week 5, during vaccination. The investigators gave 300 ug of mutant IDH1 20-mer peptide in each vaccine dose, together with topical imiquimod. Sequenced by immunoSEQ multiplex PCR; TCRdb stores in-frame clones only, minus some. The table shows tens of thousands of clones, with roughly 90% occurring only once. Notes on this clone: Its antigen is still unknown.

V usage is TRBV11-3 and J usage is TRBJ2-7; maybe TRBD1 (6 bases). The sequence came from a woman aged 50 to 60 with glioma. The sample consisted of PBMCs, taken from a glioma patient whose treatment included an IDH1 peptide vaccine. CDR3 sequence (DNA): TGTGCCAGCAGCTCACTCAATCCCAGGGGATTGAGGGACGAGCAGTACTTC. Amino acids: CASSSLNPRGLRDEQYF.